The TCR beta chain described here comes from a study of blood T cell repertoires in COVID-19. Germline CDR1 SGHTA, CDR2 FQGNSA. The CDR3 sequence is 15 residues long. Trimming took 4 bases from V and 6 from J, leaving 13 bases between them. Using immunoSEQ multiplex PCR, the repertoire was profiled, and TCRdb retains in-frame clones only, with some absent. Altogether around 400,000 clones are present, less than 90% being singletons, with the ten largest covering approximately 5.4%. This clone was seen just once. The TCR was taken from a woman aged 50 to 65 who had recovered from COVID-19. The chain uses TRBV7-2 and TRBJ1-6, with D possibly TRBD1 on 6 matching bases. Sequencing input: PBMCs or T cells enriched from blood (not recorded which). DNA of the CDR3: TGTGCCAGCAGCTCAAACCCAGGGGCTAATTCACCCCTCCACTTT. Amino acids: CASSSNPGANSPLHF.